These 26 T cell receptor beta chains came from one sample sequenced in a study of T cells in Graves' hyperthyroidism and ophthalmopathy. Researchers took RNA transcripts and amplified the TCR beta CDR3 regions from them. The HTBI primer set drove a first-round RT-PCR of the TCR CDR3. From the multiplex PCR reads, TCRdb called clonotypes with MiXCR, one entry per CDR3 protein. The sample holds hundreds of thousands of distinct CDR3 sequences; 15% to 20% are singletons and the top ten take roughly 50%. The sample was blood. All receptors come from a man aged 35-49 years with Graves' ophthalmopathy.

Note on this clonotype: With a much larger clone just one base away, this may be a read error. The genes are TRBV27 and TRBJ2-1, with TRBD2 matching over 7 bases. The germline V gene has CDR1 MNHEY and CDR2 SMNVEV (reference sequence). The CDR3 covers 15 residues. CDR3 region: CASSFGGRAYNEQLF. CDR3 bases: TGTGCCAGCAGTTTTGGAGGGAGGGCCTACAATGAGCAGCTCTTC.

This clonotype turned up a few times. The genes are TRBV20-1 and TRBJ2-7; the D is unclear. CDR1 and CDR2 (germline): DFQATT, SNEGSKA (reference sequence). CDR3 length: 13 residues. Trimming removed 3 bases from V and 2 bases from J, with 11 bases in between. CDR3 in DNA: TGCAGTGCTAGTATCATGGGTGCCTACGAGCAGTACTTC. It translates to CSASIMGAYEQYF.

This clonotype was observed a few times. The CDR3 nucleotides are TGTGCCAGCGGGACAGGGATCGCTGGAAACACCATATATTTT. This gives the protein CASGTGIAGNTIYF. The chain joins TRBV2 to TRBJ1-3; 9 positions agree with TRBD1. The CDR3 is 14 amino acids. Germline loops: CDR1 SNHLY, CDR2 FYNNEI. The junction had 4 bases not matched to a gene; V was cut back by 8 bases and J by 2 bases.

This clonotype has a handful of counts. The rearrangement uses TRBV5-1 and TRBJ1-2; possible D gene TRBD1, 6 bases. This CDR3 has 15 amino acids. Germline loops: CDR1 SGHRS, CDR2 YFSETQ. The V and J ends lost 0 bases and 4 bases respectively, with 13 bases between them. CDR3 sequence reads: CASSLEGRGGYGYTF. Written as DNA, the CDR3 is TGCGCCAGCAGCTTGGAGGGACGAGGGGGCTATGGCTACACCTTC.

This chain uses TRBV5-1 with TRBJ2-2; 8 bases are a match to TRBD1. J was trimmed by 0 bases and V by 5 bases; bases with no gene match: 15. The CDR3 totals 19 residues. In germline, CDR1 is SGHRS, CDR2 YFSETQ. This CDR3 is CASSPGQGEVGANTGELFF. The CDR3 DNA is TGCGCCAGCAGTCCCGGACAGGGAGAAGTGGGCGCGAACACCGGGGAGCTGTTTTTT.

The V call is TRBV7-9, the J call TRBJ1-5; D remains unclear. Germline lookup yields CDR1 SEHNR and CDR2 FQNEAQ (reference sequence). Trimming took off 5 bases at V and 4 bases at J, with 21 bases between the two ends. The CDR3 spans 17 residues. CDR3 DNA sequence: TGTGCCAGCAGCCCCCTCTTAGGCGATGAAAATAATCAGCCCCAGCATTTT. Translating it yields CASSPLLGDENNQPQHF.

This clonotype was seen more than once but under ten times. The CDR3 DNA is TGTGCCAGCAGGCAAGGAGCGGGAGGCCCCTACAATGAGCAGTTCTTC. Its protein is CASRQGAGGPYNEQFF. The rearrangement uses TRBV7-9 and TRBJ2-1; 9 nucleotides line up with TRBD2. V gave up 6 bases and J gave up 2 bases; unmatched junction bases: 8. Germline V gives CDR1 SEHNR, CDR2 FQNEAQ (reference sequence). CDR3 length: 16 amino acids.

This clonotype was seen a handful of times. The CDR3 here is CASTLPRQGAGELFF. The CDR3 coding sequence is TGTGCCAGCACCCTTCCGAGACAGGGGGCCGGGGAGCTGTTTTTT. This chain links TRBV11-1 with TRBJ2-2; 9 bases map to TRBD1. Trimming cost V 7 bases and J 6 bases; bases outside gene matches: 9. This CDR3 is built from 15 residues. The germline CDR1 and CDR2 sequences are SGHAT and FQDESV (reference sequence).

The sample holds many counts of this clonotype. V and J are TRBV28 and TRBJ2-1, with D tentatively TRBD1 (5 bases). Trimming left V 5 bases short and J 8 bases short, with 22 bases between. This CDR3 has 16 amino acids. CDR1 and CDR2 (germline): MDHEN, SYDVKM. The CDR3, as DNA: TGTGCCAGCAGTCACCCAGGAGCAGGGTCCACGGATGAGCAGTTCTTC. Translating it yields CASSHPGAGSTDEQFF.

In its sample, this clonotype was seen a few times. This chain links TRBV10-3 with TRBJ1-2; TRBD1 agrees at 8 bases. Trimming removed 4 bases from V and 3 bases from J; junction bases left unmatched: 10. Looked up from germline, CDR1 is ENHRY and CDR2 is SYGVKD. The CDR3 is 16 residues long. The CDR3 here is CAISVYGQGGDYGYTF. The CDR3 nucleotides are TGTGCCATCAGTGTCTACGGACAGGGCGGTGACTATGGCTACACCTTC.

Ten or more counts support this clonotype. The chain couples TRBV6-1 to TRBJ1-2; no reliable D call. Per germline, CDR1 MNHNS and CDR2 SASEGT. Trimming shortened V by 4 bases and J by 6 bases, and 9 bases separated the two germline ends. This CDR3 is built from 12 residues. DNA for the CDR3: TGTGCCAGCAGTGGGAACTCCGATGGCTACACCTTC. This encodes CASSGNSDGYTF.

The chain's CDR3 is CASSASSSYNSPLHF. Written as DNA, the CDR3 is TGTGCCAGCAGCGCATCCAGCTCCTATAATTCACCCCTCCACTTT. The chain joins TRBV9 to TRBJ1-6; D is unclear. Trimming pared 3 bases from V and 0 bases from J, leaving 7 bases between. The CDR3 consists of 15 residues. Germline V CDR1 and CDR2: SGDLS, YYNGEE.

This clonotype was seen repeatedly, ten times or more. The V gene is TRBV5-1, the J gene TRBJ2-7, with D unclear. In germline, CDR1 is SGHRS, CDR2 YFSETQ. V lost 5 bases and J lost 3, with 15 bases in between. The CDR3 is 14 residues long. The CDR3 here is CASSRGDPLYEQYF. The DNA of the CDR3 is TGCGCCAGCAGTCGTGGGGATCCTCTCTACGAGCAGTACTTC. The full variable domain, with the rest looked up from reference TRBV5-1 and TRBJ2-7, is KAGVTQTPRYLIKTRGQQVTLSCSPISGHRSVSWYQQTPGQGLQFLFEYFSETQRNKGNFPGRFSGRQFSNSRSEMNVSTLELGDSALYLCASSRGDPLYEQYFGPGTRLTVT.

This clonotype was recorded a few times. The V and J genes are TRBV9 and TRBJ1-1, with 7 nucleotides matching TRBD1. The CDR3 has 14 amino acids. Trimming removed 0 bases from V and 5 bases from J; junction bases left unmatched: 4. Germline CDR1 SGDLS, CDR2 YYNGEE. In DNA form, the CDR3 reads TGTGCCAGCAGCGTAGCGACAGGGAAGACTGAAGCTTTCTTT. This gives the protein CASSVATGKTEAFF.

Many counts were recorded for this clonotype. The chain joins TRBV28 to TRBJ2-4; TRBD2 might be the D (5 bases). V dropped 5 bases and J dropped 1 base, with 12 bases sitting between them. CDR3 size: 15 residues. CDR1 is MDHEN, CDR2 SYDVKM, per germline. This CDR3 is CASSEEVAAKNIQYF. CDR3 nucleotide sequence: TGTGCCAGCAGTGAGGAGGTAGCGGCCAAAAACATTCAGTACTTC. Looking up the rest from reference TRBV28 and TRBJ2-4 gives the full variable domain: DVKVTQSSRYLVKRTGEKVFLECVQDMDHENMFWYRQDPGLGLRLIYFSYDVKMKEKGDIPEGYSVSREKKERFSLILESASTNQTSMYLCASSEEVAAKNIQYFGAGTRLSVL.

This clonotype showed up just a few times. The chain employs TRBV20-1 and TRBJ2-4; no definite D call. The V end was cut by 5 bases, the J end by 0 bases, with 11 bases between. Germline-derived CDR1 and CDR2 are DFQATT and SNEGSKA (reference sequence). This CDR3 region has 14 residues. CDR3 sequence: CSAPRTLAKNIQYF. The CDR3 DNA follows: TGCAGTGCTCCCCGGACGCTAGCCAAAAACATTCAGTACTTC.

This clonotype was detected only once. V usage is TRBV5-1 and J usage is TRBJ1-2; D gene ambiguous. Germline loops: CDR1 SGHRS, CDR2 YFSETQ. The CDR3 spans 15 residues. The V end was cut by 0 bases, the J end by 8 bases, with 17 bases between. This CDR3 is CASSLDLIGPGGYTF. The DNA for the CDR3 is TGCGCCAGCAGCTTGGATTTGATCGGTCCGGGCGGCTACACCTTC.

The chain employs TRBV3-1 and TRBJ1-2; D remains unclear. The CDR3 extends over 13 amino acids. Germline lookup yields CDR1 LGHDT and CDR2 YNNKEL (reference sequence). The V end lost 0 bases, the J end lost 7 bases, and 9 bases lay between the germline ends. The CDR3 is CASSQEGWTGYTF. CDR3 coding DNA: TGTGCCAGCAGCCAAGAGGGGTGGACTGGCTACACCTTC.

The chain employs TRBV18 and TRBJ2-4; D perhaps matches TRBD1 (6 bases). Per the germline V gene, CDR1 is KGHSH and CDR2 is LQKENI. This CDR3 contains 18 residues. Trimming left V 2 bases short and J 0 bases short, with 17 bases between. CDR3 bases: TGTGCCAGCTCACCAGCCGGGACAATCCGACTAGCCAAAAACATTCAGTACTTC. Translated, it gives CASSPAGTIRLAKNIQYF.

V gene TRBV28 combines with J gene TRBJ2-3, with D possibly TRBD2 on 6 matching bases. Between the trimmed V and J ends, which lost 5 bases and 7 bases, there was a span of 19 bases. Germline CDR1 MDHEN, CDR2 SYDVKM. The CDR3 spans 15 residues. Written as DNA, the CDR3 is TGTGCCAGCAGTCCGGACACGGACTACCATTATACGCAGTATTTT. It codes for CASSPDTDYHYTQYF.

This sequence joins TRBV10-3 and TRBJ2-7; 10 nucleotides match TRBD2. The length of the CDR3 is 16 residues. Per germline, CDR1 ENHRY and CDR2 SYGVKD. Trimming took 4 bases from V and 6 from J; bases not matched to a gene: 12. The CDR3, as DNA: TGTGCCATCAGTGGCGTCAGAGCGGGGGGGACGGGCGAGCAGTACTTC. It codes for CAISGVRAGGTGEQYF.

This clonotype has more than one count but fewer than ten. This rearrangement joins TRBV18 to TRBJ1-1; TRBD1 matches at 7 bases. This CDR3 spans 14 amino acids. Germline CDR1 and CDR2: KGHSH and LQKENI. Trimming took 2 bases from V and 4 from J; bases not matched to a gene: 4. The CDR3 here is CASSPAEGATEAFF. For the CDR3, the DNA is TGTGCCAGCTCACCAGCCGAGGGGGCCACTGAAGCTTTCTTT. Full variable domain (rest looked up from reference TRBV18 and TRBJ1-1): NAGVMQNPRHLVRRRGQEARLRCSPMKGHSHVYWYRQLPEEGLKFMVYLQKENIIDESGMPKERFSAEFPKEGPSILRIQQVVRGDSAAYFCASSPAEGATEAFFGQGTRLTVV.

The CDR3 DNA reads TGTGCCAGCAGCTTAATTAAGAGCAGGGGGCCCTTCGGGGAGCAGTTCTTC. It codes for CASSLIKSRGPFGEQFF. The chain couples TRBV7-8 to TRBJ2-1, with 8 bases identical to TRBD1. The CDR3 has 17 residues. Germline CDR1 is SGHVS and CDR2 is FQNEAQ. V was pared by 2 bases and J by 10 bases, with 16 bases of the junction left unmatched.

V usage is TRBV5-1 and J usage is TRBJ2-3; D may be TRBD2 (6 bases). This CDR3 is built from 20 residues. V shed 0 bases and J shed 1 base, with 24 bases lying between them. The germline gives CDR1 SGHRS, CDR2 YFSETQ. CDR3 region: CASSLEIPGLILDGTDTQYF. The CDR3, as DNA: TGCGCCAGCAGCTTGGAGATCCCGGGACTTATACTCGATGGCACAGATACGCAGTATTTT.

The chain couples TRBV20-1 to TRBJ2-7; 8 bases match TRBD1. CDR1 and CDR2 from the germline V gene are DFQATT and SNEGSKA (reference sequence). This CDR3 has 12 residues. V shed 6 bases and J 2 bases; nucleotides not matched to a gene: 3. The CDR3 spells CSAIRGPYEQYF. Here the CDR3 DNA reads TGCAGTGCAATCAGGGGGCCCTACGAGCAGTACTTC.

This chain links TRBV30 with TRBJ2-7; D is tentatively TRBD1 or TRBD2 (5 bases each). From germline, CDR1 is GTSNPN and CDR2 SVGIG (reference sequence). This CDR3 has 13 amino acids. The V end lost 4 bases, the J end lost 7 bases, and 17 bases lay between the germline ends. CDR3 nucleotide sequence: TGTGCCTGGATGAACGGGGCCTGGGGGGAGCAGTACTTC. This codes for CAWMNGAWGEQYF.